Listed here is a single TCR beta chain. The data were taken from a study of blood T cell repertoires in COVID-19. Germline V CDR1 and CDR2: LGHDT, YNNKEL (reference sequence). CDR3 length equals 13 residues. V lost 4 bases and J lost 5, with 11 bases in between. Sequenced by immunoSEQ multiplex PCR; TCRdb stores in-frame clones only, minus some. Of about 200,000 clones in the sample, around 81% are singletons; the top ten hold 8% to 9%. Cohorts were based on clinical histories the participants reported. The TCR was taken from a woman aged 50 to 60 with acute COVID-19. The sequencing sample was made of PBMCs or T cells enriched from blood (not recorded which). The V gene is TRBV3-1 (or the pseudogene TRBV3-2), the J gene TRBJ1-2, with D maybe TRBD1 (6 bases). CDR3 region: CASSRQEEYGYTF. As DNA, the CDR3 is TGTGCCAGCAGCCGACAGGAGGAATATGGCTACACCTTC.